The 28 T cell receptor beta chains reported below all come from one sample, sequenced in a study of patients and donors after allogeneic stem cell transplantation. TCRdb itself ran the RT-PCR reads through MiXCR, one entry per CDR3 protein. The profile covers more than 850,000 distinct CDR3 sequences, with roughly 18% appearing a single time and 5% to 6.5% taken by the ten largest. Sequencing was done on a sample of blood, either unsorted or a sorted T cell fraction (not recorded which). These TCRs come from a human donor who was either an allogeneic HSCT recipient or a stem cell or donor lymphocyte infusion donor (not recorded which). It is not recorded whose cells these are; they may come from a transplant donor.

This clonotype was counted between two and nine times. The chain uses TRBV11-2 and TRBJ1-4; TRBD1 aligns across 8 bases. CDR3 length: 16 residues. Trimming cost V 1 base and J 6 bases; bases outside gene matches: 7. Germline values: CDR1 SGHAT, CDR2 FQNNGV. CDR3 in DNA: TGTGCCAGCAGCTTAGGGCGCCCAGGGGGCCATGAAAAACTGTTTTTT. Protein sequence: CASSLGRPGGHEKLFF.

This clonotype was picked up a small number of times. The V and J genes are TRBV29-1 and TRBJ2-7; D possibly matches TRBD1 or TRBD2 (5 bases each). V shed 4 bases and J shed 2 bases, with 12 bases lying between them. The CDR3 length is 13 residues. CDR1 is SQVTM, CDR2 ANQGSEA, per germline. The CDR3 DNA is TGCAGCGTTGCAGGGAGAACAACCTACGAGCAGTACTTC. Translation: CSVAGRTTYEQYF.

The chain recombines TRBV3-1 with TRBJ2-2, with 8 bases matching TRBD1. Germline-derived CDR1 and CDR2 are LGHDT and YNNKEL (reference sequence). This CDR3 comprises 15 residues. Unmatched junction bases numbered 8, after V lost 5 bases and J lost 6 bases. The chain's CDR3 is CASSGGTGWAGELFF. CDR3 bases: TGTGCCAGCAGCGGAGGGACAGGATGGGCCGGGGAGCTGTTTTTT.

The V call is TRBV2, the J call TRBJ1-5; D gene unclear. Deletions cut 1 base from V and 7 bases from J, with 8 bases between. The CDR3 is 13 residues long. CDR1 SNHLY and CDR2 FYNNEI come from the germline V gene. The CDR3 region has the DNA TGTGCCAGCAGTGAAGAGACGGTCCAGCCCCAGCATTTT. This sequence encodes CASSEETVQPQHF.

This chain joins TRBV15 and TRBJ2-1; maybe TRBD1 (5 bases). The V and J ends lost 8 bases and 5 bases respectively, with 16 bases between them. The CDR3 length is 14 residues. Germline loops: CDR1 LNHNV, CDR2 YYDKDF (reference sequence). CDR3 DNA: TGTGCCACCTGTCGTGACAGCCTAAACAATGAGCAGTTCTTC. Translated: CATCRDSLNNEQFF.

The chain employs TRBV4-3 and TRBJ2-7; TRBD1 matches 7 bases. The length of the CDR3 is 14 residues. Germline CDR1 and CDR2: LGHNA and YSLEER. With V trimmed by 0 bases and J by 7 bases, 6 bases remained unmatched. The chain's CDR3 is CASSQDDRVWEQYF. The CDR3, as DNA: TGCGCCAGCAGCCAAGATGACAGGGTTTGGGAGCAGTACTTC.

The chain has TRBV25-1 and TRBJ2-7, with TRBD2 matching 15 bases. There are 16 residues in the CDR3. Germline assignment: CDR1 MGHDK and CDR2 SYGVNS. Losses at the gene ends were 7 bases for V and 3 bases for J; bases not matched to a gene: 7. This CDR3 is CASTGTSGRFFYEQYF. The CDR3 DNA is TGTGCCAGCACAGGGACTAGCGGGAGGTTCTTCTACGAGCAGTACTTC.

The rearrangement links TRBV10-3 to TRBJ2-7; tentatively, D is TRBD2 (6 bases). The germline V gene encodes CDR1 ENHRY and CDR2 SYGVKD. This CDR3 contains 12 residues. Trimming took off 10 bases at V and 7 bases at J, with 17 bases between the two ends. The CDR3 spells CATLKIGGEQYF. CDR3 sequence (DNA): TGTGCCACCCTGAAGATCGGAGGGGAGCAGTACTTC.

This clonotype was detected only a few times. The chain combines TRBV5-5 with TRBJ1-1; no firm D call. The CDR3 spans 13 residues. Germline V gene sequence: CDR1 SGHKS, CDR2 YYEKEE (reference sequence). The ends were cut back, 0 bases at V and 11 bases at J, with 14 bases in the middle. The CDR3 region is CASSLEGTIGAFF. The CDR3 nucleotides read TGTGCCAGCAGCTTGGAAGGCACCATAGGGGCTTTCTTT. The variable domain in full, with the rest retrieved from reference TRBV5-5 and TRBJ1-1, is DAGVTQSPTHLIKTRGQQVTLRCSPISGHKSVSWYQQVLGQGPQFIFQYYEKEERGRGNFPDRFSARQFPNYSSELNVNALLLGDSALYLCASSLEGTIGAFFGQGTRLTVV.

In its sample, this clonotype was seen a few times. V usage is TRBV5-1 and J usage is TRBJ2-7; D might be TRBD1 or TRBD2, each matching 5 bases. CDR1 and CDR2 from the germline V gene are SGHRS and YFSETQ. This CDR3 has 14 residues. V was trimmed by 1 base and J by 3 bases, leaving 11 bases between them. CDR3: CASSLRLGDYEQYF. The CDR3 bases are TGCGCCAGCAGCTTGCGTCTGGGGGACTACGAGCAGTACTTC.

The rearrangement links TRBV29-1 to TRBJ1-5; TRBD1 matches at 7 bases. Germline CDR1 and CDR2: SQVTM and ANQGSEA. The CDR3 covers 13 residues. Trimming removed 4 bases from V and 6 bases from J; junction bases left unmatched: 6. CDR3 protein: CSVAQGGGQPQHF. The CDR3 nucleotides read TGCAGCGTTGCCCAGGGGGGAGGTCAGCCCCAGCATTTT.

The rearrangement links TRBV3-1 to TRBJ2-2, with D maybe TRBD1 (6 bases). The ends were cut back, 10 bases at V and 3 bases at J, with 15 bases in the middle. The CDR3 runs to 14 residues. Germline V gene lookup returns CDR1 LGHDT and CDR2 YNNKEL (reference sequence). The CDR3 DNA reads TGTGCCATCGGGGACAAAGACTACACCGGGGAGCTGTTTTTT. Translated: CAIGDKDYTGELFF.

The chain has TRBV29-1 and TRBJ1-2; no firm D call. Trimming stripped 1 base from V and 5 bases from J, with 11 bases between. Germline lookup yields CDR1 SQVTM and CDR2 ANQGSEA. CDR3 length equals 13 residues. The CDR3 loop is CSVEGRPSYGYTF. CDR3 coding DNA: TGCAGCGTTGAAGGCAGGCCCTCGTATGGCTACACCTTC.

The CDR3 reads CASSKGGTTIGAYTF. The CDR3 DNA is TGTGCCAGCAGCAAAGGAGGGACAACTATTGGGGCCTACACCTTC. This chain joins TRBV21-1 and TRBJ1-2; no DNA check was done on the table's D call, TRBD1. TRBV21-1 is described as a pseudogene. The CDR3 is 15 amino acids.

This clonotype was found many times. The chain joins TRBV12-3 or TRBV12-4 to TRBJ2-2; 7 bases line up with TRBD1. The trim removed 3 bases at V and 7 bases at J, leaving 14 bases unmatched. The CDR3 contains 17 residues. As DNA, the CDR3 is TGTGCCAGCAGTTTCTCTCCGGGACAGAGGGTAATCGGGGAGCTGTTTTTT. It codes for CASSFSPGQRVIGELFF.

The CDR3 loop reads CSARDSGGPLHEKLFF. The CDR3 bases are TGCAGTGCTAGAGATAGCGGGGGGCCCCTTCATGAAAAACTGTTTTTT. The chain has TRBV20-1 and TRBJ1-4, with D maybe TRBD1 (6 bases). The CDR3 has 16 residues. Germline V gives CDR1 DFQATT, CDR2 SNEGSKA (reference sequence). Between the trimmed V and J ends, which lost 0 bases and 6 bases, there was a span of 17 bases.

The CDR3 reads CASSSTTPSPSNTGELFF. The CDR3 DNA reads TGTGCCAGCAGCTCCACGACCCCGAGCCCATCCAACACCGGGGAGCTGTTTTTT. This chain connects TRBV7-8 to TRBJ2-2; D is undetermined. This CDR3 has 18 amino acids. In germline, CDR1 is SGHVS, CDR2 FQNEAQ. Trimming stripped 4 bases from V and 2 bases from J, with 20 bases between.

This chain joins TRBV7-2 and TRBJ1-5, with a weak D call TRBD1 (5 bases). Germline-derived CDR1 and CDR2 are SGHTA and FQGNSA. The CDR3 totals 15 residues. The V end was cut by 5 bases, the J end by 2 bases, with 13 bases between. The CDR3 protein is CASSPWGKGNQPQHF. CDR3 nucleotide sequence: TGTGCCAGCAGCCCCTGGGGGAAAGGCAATCAGCCCCAGCATTTT.

Concerning this clonotype itself: As the CDR3 is not closed by the conserved phenylalanine or tryptophan, this likely results from a read error. V gene TRBV4-1 combines with J gene TRBJ1-4; D perhaps matches TRBD1 (5 bases). The V gene lost 1 base and the J gene lost 5 bases, with 17 bases spanning the gap. The germline V gene has CDR1 MGHRA and CDR2 YSYEKL. The CDR3 is 17 residues long. The CDR3 loop is CASSQGDSFHWNEKLFI. CDR3 bases: TGCGCCAGCAGCCAAGGCGACAGTTTCCACTGGAATGAAAAACTGTTTATT.

This chain links TRBV10-3 with TRBJ1-2, with TRBD1 identical over 9 bases. With V trimmed by 6 bases and J by 4 bases, 3 bases remained unmatched. Germline V gives CDR1 ENHRY, CDR2 SYGVKD. CDR3 length: 13 residues. The CDR3 DNA is TGTGCCATCAGGAGGGACAGGGCCTATGGCTACACCTTC. This encodes CAIRRDRAYGYTF.

This clonotype came up many times. The chain is built from TRBV7-2 and TRBJ2-7; maybe TRBD1 (6 bases). V lost 1 base to trimming and J lost 4 bases, with 8 bases between them. CDR1 is SGHTA and CDR2 is FQGNSA in the germline V gene. The CDR3 is made up of 13 amino acids. CDR3 residues: CASSLVTGYEQYF. The CDR3 DNA is TGTGCCAGCAGCTTAGTGACAGGTTACGAGCAGTACTTC.

This clonotype came up many times. The CDR3 reads CASSQALEHTDTQYF. CDR3 nucleotide sequence: TGTGCCAGCAGCCAAGCCCTGGAACACACAGATACGCAGTATTTT. V usage is TRBV4-2 and J usage is TRBJ2-3; the D is unclear. The CDR3 is 15 residues long. V dropped 1 base and J dropped 2 bases, with 10 bases sitting between them. Per the germline V gene, CDR1 is LGHNA and CDR2 is YNFKEQ.

Note on this clonotype: A read error may account for a junction end that differs from germline. This chain links TRBV6-5 with TRBJ1-6; D uncertain. The CDR3 is 15 amino acids. Germline-derived CDR1 and CDR2 are MNHEY and SVGAGI. CDR3 DNA sequence: TGTGCCAGCAGTTACCACAGCTCCAATAATTCACCCCTCCACTTT. Translated: CASSYHSSNNSPLHF.

Only a few counts were recorded for this clonotype. The chain combines TRBV30 with TRBJ1-5; TRBD1 might be the D (6 bases). This CDR3 is built from 12 residues. V was trimmed by 2 bases and J by 7 bases, leaving 9 bases between them. Germline assignment: CDR1 GTSNPN and CDR2 SVGIG (reference sequence). The CDR3 DNA is TGTGCCTGGAGTCCAGGGGCCCAGCCCCAGCATTTT. Amino acids: CAWSPGAQPQHF. Together with reference TRBV30 and TRBJ1-5, the CDR3 gives the full variable domain: SQTIHQWPATLVQPVGSPLSLECTVEGTSNPNLYWYRQAAGRGLQLLFYSVGIGQISSEVPQNLSASRPQDRQFILSSKKLLLSDSGFYLCAWSPGAQPQHFGDGTRLSIL.

This clonotype appeared a few times. The V and J genes are TRBV6-1 and TRBJ2-1; 9 bases map to TRBD2. CDR1 is MNHNS and CDR2 is SASEGT in the germline V gene. The CDR3 is 17 amino acids. V lost 3 bases and J lost 6; bases outside the gene matches: 12. The CDR3 nucleotides read TGTGCCAGCAGTGATCCCCCGGCTAGCGGGGTCACCAATGAGCAGTTCTTC. Translated, it gives CASSDPPASGVTNEQFF.

The rearrangement joins TRBV29-1 to TRBJ2-3, with TRBD1 matching 8 bases. Germline-derived CDR1 and CDR2 are SQVTM and ANQGSEA. The CDR3 spans 14 residues. J was trimmed by 2 bases and V by 7 bases; bases with no gene match: 8. The CDR3 DNA sequence: TGCAGCGCCCCGACAGGGGCCAACACAGATACGCAGTATTTT. Protein: CSAPTGANTDTQYF.

This clonotype was seen only a few times. The chain couples TRBV12-3 or TRBV12-4 to TRBJ1-4; D is unresolved. The CDR3 runs to 15 residues. V was shortened by 5 bases and J by 7 bases, with 17 bases between the two germline ends. The chain's CDR3 is CASSPRAGRVEKLFF. The DNA of the CDR3 is TGTGCCAGCAGTCCCCGGGCGGGGAGAGTTGAAAAACTGTTTTTT.

The gene calls are TRBV5-1 and TRBJ2-1; 7 bases match TRBD2. Per the germline V gene, CDR1 is SGHRS and CDR2 is YFSETQ. The CDR3 runs 15 residues. The junction had 11 bases not matched to a gene; V was cut back by 4 bases and J by 7 bases. The CDR3 loop is CASSGGGSPRNEQFF. For the CDR3, the DNA is TGCGCCAGCAGCGGGGGGGGGAGTCCGAGAAATGAGCAGTTCTTC.